One sample yielded the 14 T cell receptor beta chains listed below, sequenced in a study of T cells expressing NK-cell markers. TCRdb reanalyzed the 5' RACE reads, giving one entry per CDR3 protein sequence and no DNA. In total, the table holds some 190,000 distinct CDR3 sequences. The sequenced material came from blood T cells: a sorted CD56 or NKG2C T cell subset, CD4+ or CD8+ T cells, or bulk PBMC T cells (not recorded which). The source of these receptors is a man aged 18 to 69 in good health.

This chain connects TRBV6-2 or TRBV6-3 to TRBJ1-2. The CDR3 contains 16 residues. CDR1 is MNHEY and CDR2 is SVGEGT in the germline V gene. The CDR3 loop reads CASSYSVSGTFYGYTF.

The rearrangement joins TRBV27 to TRBJ1-5; TCRdb outputs TRBD1, but without DNA this stays unchecked. The germline CDR1 and CDR2 sequences are MNHEY and SMNVEV (reference sequence). The CDR3 runs to 16 residues. CDR3 amino acids: CASSRPQGDANQPQHF.

The CDR3 region is CSASGGSGGLHSYEQYF. The chain has TRBV20-1 and TRBJ2-7; TCRdb reports TRBD1, a call that lacks DNA to check it against. Germline V lookup: CDR1 DFQATT, CDR2 SNEGSKA (reference sequence). The CDR3 is 17 amino acids.

The J gene is TRBJ2-7, the V gene TRBV12-3 or TRBV12-4; TCRdb outputs TRBD1, but without DNA this stays unchecked. This CDR3 is built from 13 residues. CDR3 loop: CASRSTGFDEQYF.

The chain combines TRBV7-9 with TRBJ2-1. Germline-derived CDR1 and CDR2 are SEHNR and FQNEAQ (reference sequence). The CDR3 totals 19 residues. The CDR3 is CASSSTSTATSSTYNEQFF.

The V call is TRBV4-1, the J call TRBJ2-1; TCRdb proposes TRBD2, but this gene call is untestable without DNA. The CDR3 runs to 15 residues. Germline CDR1 MGHRA, CDR2 YSYEKL. The CDR3 sequence: CASSQDGGPRNEQFF.

V usage is TRBV20-1 and J usage is TRBJ2-1; TCRdb selects TRBD1, and the lack of DNA leaves this call unchecked. This CDR3 region has 16 residues. Germline V gene sequence: CDR1 DFQATT, CDR2 SNEGSKA (reference sequence). The CDR3 is CSARERTRGRRNEQFF.

This rearrangement joins TRBV9 to TRBJ1-5; TCRdb's D call of TRBD1 is untestable without DNA. Per germline, CDR1 SGDLS and CDR2 YYNGEE. The CDR3 is 14 residues long. CDR3 in amino acids: CASRETGGSQPQHF.

CDR3: CSATGSPETQYF. The chain has TRBV29-1 and TRBJ2-5; TCRdb picks TRBD1, but there is no DNA to check that call. Germline CDR1 and CDR2: SQVTM and ANQGSEA. The CDR3 covers 12 residues. Full variable domain (remainder filled in from reference TRBV29-1 and TRBJ2-5): SAVISQKPSRDICQRGTSLTIQCQVDSQVTMMFWYRQQPGQSLTLIATANQGSEATYESGFVIDKFPISRPNLTFSTLTVSNMSPEDSSIYLCSATGSPETQYFGPGTRLLVL.

The V and J genes are TRBV18 and TRBJ2-3; TCRdb lists TRBD1, though no DNA is available to test this call. Per germline, CDR1 KGHSH and CDR2 LQKENI. This CDR3 has 16 amino acids. CDR3 sequence: CASSPRRGDNTDTQYF.

J is TRBJ2-7 and V is TRBV6-1; lacking DNA, the TRBD1 call made by TCRdb goes unchecked. CDR1 is MNHNS and CDR2 is SASEGT in the germline V gene. The CDR3 has 13 residues. CDR3 region: CAFGLDRPYEQYF.

The chain recombines TRBV30 with TRBJ2-7; as DNA is missing, the TRBD1 call by TCRdb cannot be tested. CDR3 length equals 14 residues. CDR1 is GTSNPN and CDR2 is SVGIG in the germline V gene (reference sequence). CDR3 loop: CAWSHAGTFNEQYF.

The genes are TRBV29-1 and TRBJ2-7; TCRdb names TRBD1, which stays unverified in the absence of DNA. This CDR3 region has 12 residues. Germline V lookup: CDR1 SQVTM, CDR2 ANQGSEA. CDR3 amino acids: CSVEGLGGEQYF.

This chain links TRBV5-1 with TRBJ2-2; the D call of TRBD1 rests on TCRdb alone, since no DNA is present to check it. Germline CDR1 and CDR2: SGHRS and YFSETQ. This CDR3 has 14 amino acids. CDR3 loop: CASSFAGAVGELFF. Full variable domain (rest looked up from reference TRBV5-1 and TRBJ2-2): KAGVTQTPRYLIKTRGQQVTLSCSPISGHRSVSWYQQTPGQGLQFLFEYFSETQRNKGNFPGRFSGRQFSNSRSEMNVSTLELGDSALYLCASSFAGAVGELFFGEGSRLTVL.